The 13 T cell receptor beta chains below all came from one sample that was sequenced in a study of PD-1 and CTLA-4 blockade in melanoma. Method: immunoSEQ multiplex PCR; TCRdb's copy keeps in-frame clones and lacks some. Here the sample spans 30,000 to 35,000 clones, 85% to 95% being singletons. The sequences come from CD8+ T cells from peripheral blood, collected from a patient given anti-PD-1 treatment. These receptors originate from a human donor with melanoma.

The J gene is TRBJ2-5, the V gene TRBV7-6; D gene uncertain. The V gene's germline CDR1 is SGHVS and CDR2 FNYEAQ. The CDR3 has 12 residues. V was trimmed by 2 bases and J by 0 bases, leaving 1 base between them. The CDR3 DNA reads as TGTGCCAGCAGCTTATACCAAGAGACCCAGTACTTC. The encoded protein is CASSLYQETQYF.

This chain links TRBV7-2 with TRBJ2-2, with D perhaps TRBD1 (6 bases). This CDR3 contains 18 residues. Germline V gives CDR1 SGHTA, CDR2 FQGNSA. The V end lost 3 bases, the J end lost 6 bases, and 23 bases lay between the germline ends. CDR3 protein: CASSFGTSPEGKAGELFF. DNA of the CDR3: TGTGCCAGCAGCTTCGGGACATCCCCTGAAGGGAAAGCCGGGGAGCTGTTTTTT.

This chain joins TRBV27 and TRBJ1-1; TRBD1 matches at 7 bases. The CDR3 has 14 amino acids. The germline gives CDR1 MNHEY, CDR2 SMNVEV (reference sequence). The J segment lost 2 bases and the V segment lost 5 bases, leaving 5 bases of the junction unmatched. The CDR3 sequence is CASSQTGINTEAFF. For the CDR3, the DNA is TGTGCCAGCAGTCAGACAGGGATCAACACTGAAGCTTTCTTT.

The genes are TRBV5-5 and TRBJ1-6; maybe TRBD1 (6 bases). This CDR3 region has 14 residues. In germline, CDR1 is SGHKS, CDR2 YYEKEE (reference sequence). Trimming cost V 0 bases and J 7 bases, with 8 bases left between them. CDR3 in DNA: TGTGCCAGCAGCTTGGTACAGGGAAATTCACCCCTCCACTTT. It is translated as CASSLVQGNSPLHF.

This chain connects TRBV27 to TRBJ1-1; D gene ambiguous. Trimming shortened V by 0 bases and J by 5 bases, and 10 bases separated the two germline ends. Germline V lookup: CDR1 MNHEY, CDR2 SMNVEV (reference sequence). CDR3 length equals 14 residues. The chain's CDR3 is CASSLSGVRTEAFF. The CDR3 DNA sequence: TGTGCCAGCAGTTTATCCGGGGTGAGGACTGAAGCTTTCTTT.

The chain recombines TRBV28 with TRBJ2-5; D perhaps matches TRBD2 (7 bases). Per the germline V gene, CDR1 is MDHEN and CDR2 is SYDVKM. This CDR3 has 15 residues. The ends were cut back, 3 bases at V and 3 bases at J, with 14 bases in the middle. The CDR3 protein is CASSFEGGREETQYF. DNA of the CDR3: TGTGCCAGCAGTTTCGAGGGGGGGAGGGAAGAGACCCAGTACTTC. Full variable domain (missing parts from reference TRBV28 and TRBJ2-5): DVKVTQSSRYLVKRTGEKVFLECVQDMDHENMFWYRQDPGLGLRLIYFSYDVKMKEKGDIPEGYSVSREKKERFSLILESASTNQTSMYLCASSFEGGREETQYFGPGTRLLVL.

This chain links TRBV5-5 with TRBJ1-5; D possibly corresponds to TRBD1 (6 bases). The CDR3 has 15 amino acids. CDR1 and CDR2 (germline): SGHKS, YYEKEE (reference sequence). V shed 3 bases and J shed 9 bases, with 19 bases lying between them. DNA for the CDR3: TGTGCCAGCAGCTCAGGGACTCAGATAGGGGGGCCCCAGCATTTT. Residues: CASSSGTQIGGPQHF. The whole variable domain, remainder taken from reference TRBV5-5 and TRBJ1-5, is DAGVTQSPTHLIKTRGQQVTLRCSPISGHKSVSWYQQVLGQGPQFIFQYYEKEERGRGNFPDRFSARQFPNYSSELNVNALLLGDSALYLCASSSGTQIGGPQHFGDGTRLSIL.

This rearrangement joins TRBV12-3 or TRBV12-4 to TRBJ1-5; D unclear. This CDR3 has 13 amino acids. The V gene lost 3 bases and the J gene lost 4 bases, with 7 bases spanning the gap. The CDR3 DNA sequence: TGTGCCAGCAGTTTCTTTTTGAATCAGCCCCAGCATTTT. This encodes CASSFFLNQPQHF.

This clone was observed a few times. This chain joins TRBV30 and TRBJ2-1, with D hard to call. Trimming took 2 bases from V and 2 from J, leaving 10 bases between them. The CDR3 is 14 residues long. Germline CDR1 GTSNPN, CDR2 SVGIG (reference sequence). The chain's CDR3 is CAWSSDSAYNEQFF. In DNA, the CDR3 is TGTGCCTGGAGTAGTGACTCGGCCTACAATGAGCAGTTCTTC.

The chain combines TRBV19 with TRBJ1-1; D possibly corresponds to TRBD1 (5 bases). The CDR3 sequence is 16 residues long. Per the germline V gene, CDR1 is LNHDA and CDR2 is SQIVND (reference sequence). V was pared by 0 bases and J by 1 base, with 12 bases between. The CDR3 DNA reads TGTGCCAGTAGTATAGAATTATGGGGCCCGAACACTGAAGCTTTCTTT. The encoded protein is CASSIELWGPNTEAFF.

CDR3 loop: CASRGTAQETQYF. The CDR3 DNA reads as TGTGCCAGCAGGGGGACGGCCCAAGAGACCCAGTACTTC. The rearrangement uses TRBV6-5 and TRBJ2-5; the D call may be TRBD1 or TRBD2 (5 bases each). The CDR3 loop spans 13 amino acids. Between the trimmed V and J ends, which lost 6 bases and 1 base, there was a span of 9 bases. Germline V gene data show CDR1 as MNHEY and CDR2 as SVGAGI.

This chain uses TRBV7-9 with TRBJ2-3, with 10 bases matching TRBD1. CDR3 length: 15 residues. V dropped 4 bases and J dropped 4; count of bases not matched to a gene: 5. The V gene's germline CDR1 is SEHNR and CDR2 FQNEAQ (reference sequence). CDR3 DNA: TGTGCCAGCAGCTCCCGGGACAGGGGTCCAGATACGCAGTATTTT. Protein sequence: CASSSRDRGPDTQYF.

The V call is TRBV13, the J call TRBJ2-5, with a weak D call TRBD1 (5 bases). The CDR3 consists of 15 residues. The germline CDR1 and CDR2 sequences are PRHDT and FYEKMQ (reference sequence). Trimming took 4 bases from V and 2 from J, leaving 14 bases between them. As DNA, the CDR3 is TGTGCCAGCAGCTCCCATGACAGTCTACAAGAGACCCAGTACTTC. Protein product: CASSSHDSLQETQYF. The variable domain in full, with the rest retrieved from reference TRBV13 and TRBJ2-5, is AAGVIQSPRHLIKEKRETATLKCYPIPRHDTVYWYQQGPGQDPQFLISFYEKMQSDKGSIPDRFSAQQFSDYHSELNMSSLELGDSALYFCASSSHDSLQETQYFGPGTRLLVL.